The clone carrying this T cell receptor (beta chain) has just a few counts. Its specificity is unknown. The second PCR ran about 6 to 11 cycles with a sample-barcoded 5' primer and J-beta primers. The template-switch adaptor, which had 12 random nucleotides, put a tag on each cDNA molecule. TCRdb passed the 5' RACE reads through MiXCR, listing each CDR3 protein once. Of some 800,000 distinct CDR3 sequences listed, approximately 44% are singletons. The individuals who served as donors were healthy Caucasians living in Russia, aged about 6 to 95. This specimen comes from a study of blood T cells in healthy people across ages. Study-wide findings and caveats: Strong correlation linked observed beta diversity and percent naive T cells.

Material for sequencing was blood. The source of this sequence is a man in his 60s in good health.

The CDR3 DNA follows: TGTGCCAGCAGCCCCGGGACTAGCGGGCGCCTTTACGAGCAGTACTTC. This gives the protein CASSPGTSGRLYEQYF. J is TRBJ2-5 and V is TRBV7-6; 12 bases match TRBD2. Matching the DNA end better, TRBJ2-7 makes the J call doubtful. This CDR3 has 16 amino acids. Germline lookup yields CDR1 SGHVS and CDR2 FNYEAQ.